What follows is one T cell receptor beta chain and its context. This clone's antigen is unknown. One base away there is no much larger clone; base qualities are not given. The library relied on PCR. TCR sequencing of DNA from cultured CD4+ T cells used the Oncomine TCR Beta short-read assay at the Johns Hopkins FTIC core. The QIAamp micro DNA kit was used to extract genomic DNA from the cultured CD4+ T cells. The Oncomine TCR Beta libraries from cultured CD4+ T cells were pooled using unique dual indexes and then sequenced on an Illumina iSeq 100. The original methods were these. Non-productive sequences were removed, and CDR3s not starting with C, not ending with F or W, or shorter than 7 amino acids were discarded. Antigen-specific clonotypes were identified using the MANAFEST web application through comparison of peptide-stimulated wells with reference and other culture wells. An FDR below 0.05, an odds ratio above 5, and a productive frequency above 0.1% in at least two of three replicate wells were required for clones to be considered positive. Clonotypes that were significantly expanded in both SARS-CoV-2 spike wells and at least one common cold coronavirus spike condition were defined as cross-reactive. Similarity between CDR3 sequences was evaluated in R version 3.6.1 using Levenshtein distances (stringdist) and unrooted phylogenetic trees (ape). TCRdb trimmed public reads at Q25 via fastp, called clones via MiXCR and kept in-frame beta chains. Rows matching on CDR3 protein sequence are summarized as one entry with the most common DNA and genes. It is TCRdb's table, rather than the study itself, that gives the V and J calls and clone size. This sample is represented by about 4,600 distinct CDR3 sequences; over 40% of them were singletons. The ten largest clones capture around 41% of the sample.

Compared with germline, V lacks 5 bases and J lacks 3 bases; bases without a gene match: 17. There are 19 amino acids in the CDR3, from cysteine to phenylalanine inclusive. Of all the DNA, just the CDR3 is kept, 57 bases in frame from base 1. CDR1 and CDR2 are read off the germline V gene (reference sequence) as LNHDA and SQIVND. This sample is part of a study of vaccination and CD4 T cells after COVID-19 (dated by TCRdb to 2021 to 2024). Regarding the complete study: SARS-CoV-2 positivity had been established in the convalescent patients by nasal swab PCR, and mild disease was recorded in several of these patients and severe disease in one. The convalescent cohort comprised six males and four females, including two Hispanic individuals, seven Caucasians, two Asians and one multiracial person. Two doses of either the Pfizer-BioNTech BNT162b2 vaccine (n=8) or the Moderna mRNA-1273 vaccine (n=2) were administered to participants. Post-COVID blood samples were collected from convalescent patients a median of roughly 100 days after diagnosis, with a range of about 30 to 161 days. The time from the second vaccine dose to post-vaccine blood sampling had a median of approximately 72 days and ranged from about 12 to 250 days. Culture stimuli were overlapping spike peptide pools from SARS-CoV-2 and from the common cold coronaviruses HCoV-NL63, HCoV-OC43 and HCoV-229E. As controls, cultures received a CEFX viral epitope pool (the positive control), an HIV-1 Nef peptide pool (the negative control), or no peptide at all. The spike-specific CD4+ TCR repertoire was compared before and after mRNA vaccination in around ten COVID-19 convalescent patients and a few infection-naive healthy vaccine recipients. General conclusions and limits of the study: Only a relatively small number of convalescent patients were included in the study, and early timepoints following natural infection were not analyzed. The median count of SARS-CoV-2-reactive clonotypes went up from approximately 20 after infection to approximately 40 after vaccination, although the change was not significant. Of the vaccine-specific clones found in convalescent patients, nearly all (304 of 307) were mono-reactive for SARS-CoV-2 spike instead of being cross-reactive with common cold coronaviruses. Among the post-vaccine SARS-CoV-2-reactive clones in convalescent patients, a median about 86% showed up only after vaccination, which suggests vaccine-specific priming.

The treatment or condition tag for this specimen amounts to: roughly 10-day PBMC culture with coronavirus spike peptide pools or control peptides (ViraFEST assay). The study used the ViraFEST assay, which expanded antigen-specific T cells with peptide pools and then identified expanded clonotypes by TCR sequencing. The convalescent patients' positive SARS-CoV-2 PCR tests were from March to December 2020, which was before the Alpha, Beta and Delta variants emerged in the United States. Each well held 1.5 million to 2.5 million PBMCs cultured with roughly 10 ug/ml peptide pools in IMDM containing around 5% human AB serum and 7.5 to 10 IU/ml IL-2. Half of the culture medium was replaced with fresh IL-2-containing medium on days 3 and 7. After nine to eleven days of culture, CD4+ T cells were isolated by negative selection with the EasySep CD4+ T cell isolation kit. PBMCs were separated from whole blood using Ficoll-Paque Plus gradient centrifugation and then either used fresh or cryopreserved at -140C. Each culture condition was generally run in triplicate wells.

The sample was CD4+ T cells from blood, cultured in vitro. The sequence links TRBV19 to TRBJ2-4; 9 middle bases align to TRBD1. The receptor comes from a human donor who had recovered from COVID-19. CDR3 reads: CASSPGVKRTGVGKNIQYF. The bases read TGTGCCAGTAGTCCCGGGGTTAAACGGACAGGGGTTGGCAAAAACATTCAGTACTTC.